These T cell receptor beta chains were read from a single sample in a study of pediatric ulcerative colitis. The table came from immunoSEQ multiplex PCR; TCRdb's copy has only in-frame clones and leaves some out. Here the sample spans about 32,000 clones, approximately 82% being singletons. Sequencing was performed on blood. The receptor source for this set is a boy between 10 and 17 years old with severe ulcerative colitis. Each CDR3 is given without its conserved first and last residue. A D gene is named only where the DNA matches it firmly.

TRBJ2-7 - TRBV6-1 ASSPRRGTGYEQY
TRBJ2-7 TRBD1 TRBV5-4 ASSWGQSYEQY
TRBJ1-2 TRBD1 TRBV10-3 AISARDRDPSGGYT
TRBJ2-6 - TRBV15 ATSRERHLVSSGANVLT
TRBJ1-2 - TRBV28 ASSLTDFNSGSYT
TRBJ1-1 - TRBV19 ASSPRFLRQREAF
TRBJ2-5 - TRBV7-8 ASSQGDRTQY
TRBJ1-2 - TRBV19 ASSLSDGYGYT
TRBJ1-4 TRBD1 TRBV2 ASILRRDRSNEKLF
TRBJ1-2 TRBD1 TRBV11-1 ASSLGTGSGYGYT
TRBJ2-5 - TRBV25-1 ASSEFGGQTQETQY
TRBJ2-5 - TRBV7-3 ASSLTGAGETQY